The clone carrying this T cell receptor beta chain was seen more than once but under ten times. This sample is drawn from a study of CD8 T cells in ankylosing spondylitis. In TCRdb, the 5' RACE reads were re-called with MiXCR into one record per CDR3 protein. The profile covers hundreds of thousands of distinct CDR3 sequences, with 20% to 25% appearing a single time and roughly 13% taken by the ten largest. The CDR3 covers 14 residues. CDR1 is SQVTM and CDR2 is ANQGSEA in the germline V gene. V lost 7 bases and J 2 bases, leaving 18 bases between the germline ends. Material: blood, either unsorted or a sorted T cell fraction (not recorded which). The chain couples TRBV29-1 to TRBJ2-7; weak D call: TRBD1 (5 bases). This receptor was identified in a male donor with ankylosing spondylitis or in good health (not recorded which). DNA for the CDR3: TGCAGCGGAATTTTTACAGGCCTGACCTACGAGCAGTACTTC. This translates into CSGIFTGLTYEQYF.